These 7 T cell receptor beta chains were all obtained from the same sample, sequenced in a study of T cells in Graves' hyperthyroidism and ophthalmopathy. Amplified regions were TCR beta CDR3 sequences from RNA transcripts. A first-round RT-PCR of the TCR CDR3 used the HTBI primer set. MiXCR, run by TCRdb on the multiplex PCR reads, gives a single entry per CDR3 protein. The table records approximately 300,000 distinct CDR3 sequences, about 18% of them present only once. The sequenced sample consisted of blood. These receptors all come from a woman aged 55-70 years with Graves' ophthalmopathy.

The gene calls are TRBV6-5 and TRBJ2-2, with TRBD2 identical over 10 bases. The CDR3 sequence is 16 residues long. With V trimmed by 0 bases and J by 6 bases, 4 bases remained unmatched. The germline gives CDR1 MNHEY, CDR2 SVGAGI. The CDR3 DNA is TGTGCCAGCAGTTACTCGTCTGGGACTAGCGCCGGGGAGCTGTTTTTT. Translated: CASSYSSGTSAGELFF.

Only a few counts were recorded for this clonotype. V gene TRBV6-1 combines with J gene TRBJ1-1, with a possible D match to TRBD1 (5 bases). Germline lookup yields CDR1 MNHNS and CDR2 SASEGT. Deletions cut 2 bases from V and 3 bases from J, with 13 bases between. The CDR3 covers 15 residues. In DNA, the CDR3 is TGTGCCAGCAGTGAACAGACGGGGGATTACACTGAAGCTTTCTTT. Translation: CASSEQTGDYTEAFF.

This clonotype was observed a handful of times. This chain links TRBV7-9 with TRBJ2-1; D unresolved. CDR3 size: 14 residues. Germline V gene sequence: CDR1 SEHNR, CDR2 FQNEAQ (reference sequence). With 2 bases removed from V and 0 bases from J, the gap between germline ends came to 5 bases. In nucleotides, the CDR3 is TGTGCCAGCAGCTTATCTATCTCCTACAATGAGCAGTTCTTC. Its protein product is CASSLSISYNEQFF.

This chain connects TRBV18 to TRBJ1-2; a possible D gene is TRBD1 (5 bases). CDR1 is KGHSH, CDR2 LQKENI, per germline. This CDR3 comprises 12 residues. The V end lost 2 bases, the J end lost 13 bases, and 14 bases lay between the germline ends. Here the CDR3 DNA reads TGTGCCAGCTCACCAGCGGATGCGGGGGTCACCTTC. Its protein is CASSPADAGVTF. The full variable domain, rest sourced from reference TRBV18 and TRBJ1-2, is NAGVMQNPRHLVRRRGQEARLRCSPMKGHSHVYWYRQLPEEGLKFMVYLQKENIIDESGMPKERFSAEFPKEGPSILRIQQVVRGDSAAYFCASSPADAGVTFGSGTRLTVV.

This clonotype was recorded many times. The J gene is TRBJ2-2, the V gene TRBV18; D may be TRBD1 (6 bases). Germline V gene lookup returns CDR1 KGHSH and CDR2 LQKENI. There are 14 residues in the CDR3. Trimming stripped 3 bases from V and 3 bases from J, with 8 bases between. CDR3 DNA: TGTGCCAGCTCACCTTACAGGGACACCGGGGAGCTGTTTTTT. It yields the protein CASSPYRDTGELFF.

This clonotype was recorded at least ten times. This chain connects TRBV9 to TRBJ2-1; no clear D. The germline CDR1 and CDR2 sequences are SGDLS and YYNGEE. This CDR3 has 11 residues. Trimming left V 4 bases short and J 5 bases short, with 4 bases between. In DNA form, the CDR3 reads TGTGCCAGCAGCCAAAACAATGAGCAGTTCTTC. Protein sequence: CASSQNNEQFF. The complete variable domain, with remaining parts taken from reference TRBV9 and TRBJ2-1, reads DSGVTQTPKHLITATGQRVTLRCSPRSGDLSVYWYQQSLDQGLQFLIQYYNGEERAKGNILERFSAQQFPDLHSELNLSSLELGDSALYFCASSQNNEQFFGPGTRLTVL.

This clonotype was counted between two and nine times. The chain employs TRBV18 and TRBJ2-5, with 11 bases aligning to TRBD2. Germline V lookup: CDR1 KGHSH, CDR2 LQKENI. The ends lost 4 bases at V and 13 bases at J; junction bases unmatched: 11. The CDR3 is 14 amino acids. CDR3 protein: CASSLIGTSGTLYF. The CDR3 bases are TGTGCCAGCTCACTCATAGGGACTAGCGGAACCTTGTACTTC.